The T cell receptor beta chain under discussion was sequenced for a study of shared clonotypes between healthy human individuals. The wider study: CD8 memory received one plate per donor, CD8 naive two, CD4 memory three and CD4 naive three.

Per the germline V gene, CDR1 is KGHSH and CDR2 is LQKENI. V lost 2 bases and J lost 7; bases outside the gene matches: 9. The length of the CDR3 is 16 residues. Some clones are missing from TCRdb's copy, which holds only in-frame ones; the method was immunoSEQ multiplex PCR. This sample has hundreds of thousands of clones, with about 96% found just once. This clonotype originated in a woman in her 30s in good health. The sequencing input was naive CD4+ T cells sorted from blood. Regarding subset: CD45RA+ positively selected. The rearrangement links TRBV18 to TRBJ2-1; 9 bases are shared with TRBD2. The CDR3 spells CASSPIGSSGKNEQFF. As DNA, the CDR3 is TGTGCCAGCTCACCAATAGGGTCTAGCGGGAAGAATGAGCAGTTCTTC.